This record looks at one T cell receptor (beta chain) sequence and its context. The record originates from a study of blood T cell repertoires in COVID-19. Original data processing: Researchers report that nucleated cell counts were estimated from reference gene primer amplification. Using immunoSEQ multiplex PCR, the repertoire was profiled, and TCRdb retains in-frame clones only, with some absent. V, J and clone size are those of that table, while D and trimming were read from the DNA. The table records over 200,000 clones, about 91% of them present only once. V gave up 3 bases and J gave up 7 bases, with 10 bases separating them. The CDR3 is 14 amino acids. The germline V gene has CDR1 SGHTA and CDR2 FQGNSA.

The sequence came from a middle-aged woman with acute COVID-19. V gene TRBV7-2 combines with J gene TRBJ1-6; the D gene is possibly TRBD1 (6 bases). Material for sequencing was PBMCs or T cells enriched from blood (not recorded which). CDR3 DNA: TGTGCCAGCAGCTTTGGTCAGGGGAATTCACCCCTCCACTTT. Its translation: CASSFGQGNSPLHF.